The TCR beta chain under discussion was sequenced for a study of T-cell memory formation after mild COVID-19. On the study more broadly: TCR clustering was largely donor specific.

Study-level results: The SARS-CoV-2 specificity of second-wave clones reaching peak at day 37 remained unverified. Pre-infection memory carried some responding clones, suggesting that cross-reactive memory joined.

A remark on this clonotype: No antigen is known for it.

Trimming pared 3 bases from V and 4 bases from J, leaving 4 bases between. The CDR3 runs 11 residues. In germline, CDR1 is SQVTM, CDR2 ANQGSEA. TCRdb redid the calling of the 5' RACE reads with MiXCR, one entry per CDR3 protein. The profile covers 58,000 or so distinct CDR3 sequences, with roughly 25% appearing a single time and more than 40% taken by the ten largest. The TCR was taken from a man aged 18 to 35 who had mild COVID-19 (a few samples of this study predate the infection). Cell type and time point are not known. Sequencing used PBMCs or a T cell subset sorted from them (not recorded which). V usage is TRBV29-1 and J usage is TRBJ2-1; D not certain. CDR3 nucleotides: TGCAGCGTTGATTTGTACAATGAGCAGTTCTTC. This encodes CSVDLYNEQFF.